The clone carrying this T cell receptor (beta chain) came up a few times. Trimming took 4 bases from V and 0 from J, leaving 12 bases between them. The CDR3 covers 15 residues. Germline values: CDR1 SEHNR, CDR2 FQNEAQ (reference sequence). TCRdb re-analysed the RT-PCR reads in MiXCR, keeping a single row per CDR3 protein. The data contain almost 700,000 distinct CDR3 sequences, approximately 15% of them singletons. The specimen was memory CD4+ T cells from blood. The source is a female donor in good health, serving as a healthy control. The chain has TRBV7-9 and TRBJ1-1, with unresolved D. The CDR3 coding sequence is TGTGCCAGCAGCTCGATGAGGTATTTGAACACTGAAGCTTTCTTT. Translated, it gives CASSSMRYLNTEAFF.